This passage covers 22 T cell receptor beta chains from one sample sequenced in a study of T cell clusters in autoimmune cytopenias. Some 39,000 genome equivalents of blood DNA were amplified for TRB. TRB was amplified by touch-down multiplex PCR, primer pools A and B combined. From the multiplex PCR reads, TCRdb lists one entry per CDR3 protein and no DNA. The sample's table shows 10,000 to 15,000 distinct CDR3 sequences. This same sample was also taken into another study, of T cell repertoires in aging, cancer and after chemotherapy.

Sequencing was done on a sample of peripheral blood. These receptors originate from a human donor in good health.

The chain uses TRBV15 and TRBJ1-6; the D call of TRBD1 rests on TCRdb alone, since no DNA is present to check it. This CDR3 comprises 15 residues. CDR1 is LNHNV, CDR2 YYDKDF, per germline (reference sequence). This CDR3 reads CATSRADRDRSPLHF.

This clonotype ranks as medium-sized (0.01 to 0.1%) in terms of frequency. CDR3 loop: CASSPGRRWAGGGTDTQYF. J is TRBJ2-3 and V is TRBV19; TCRdb returns TRBD1, unconfirmable since there is no DNA. The CDR3 is 19 residues long. Germline values: CDR1 LNHDA, CDR2 SQIVND (reference sequence).

The chain links TRBV11-3 to TRBJ2-1. The CDR3 contains 13 residues. Germline values: CDR1 SGHNT, CDR2 YENEEA. CDR3 protein: CASSLEAYNEQFF.

The chain joins TRBV11-3 to TRBJ1-2; TCRdb designates TRBD1, a call that cannot be tested without DNA. This CDR3 comprises 14 residues. The germline CDR1 and CDR2 sequences are SGHNT and YENEEA. CDR3 protein: CASSPGPIMDGYTF. The full variable domain, with the rest looked up from reference TRBV11-3 and TRBJ1-2, is EAGVVQSPRYKIIEKKQPVAFWCNPISGHNTLYWYLQNLGQGPELLIRYENEEAVDDSQLPKDRFSAERLKGVDSTLKIQPAELGDSAVYLCASSPGPIMDGYTFGSGTRLTVV.

This rearrangement joins TRBV19 to TRBJ2-5; TCRdb's D call, TRBD1, is unchecked because there is no DNA. The CDR3 has 16 residues. Germline CDR1 LNHDA, CDR2 SQIVND (reference sequence). CDR3 loop: CASSTPRRQGGETQYF.

The chain recombines TRBV6-5 with TRBJ1-6; TCRdb's D call, TRBD1, is unchecked because there is no DNA. The CDR3 sequence is 17 residues long. Germline-derived CDR1 and CDR2 are MNHEY and SVGAGI. CDR3 amino acids: CASSRQGAPPYNSPLHF.

The chain has TRBV11-3 and TRBJ1-1; TCRdb lists TRBD1, though no DNA is available to test this call. Germline CDR1 is SGHNT and CDR2 is YENEEA. The CDR3 length is 15 residues. The CDR3 reads CASSSTGTANTEAFF.

Measured by frequency, this clonotype is medium-sized. The rearrangement links TRBV19 to TRBJ2-1; as DNA is missing, the TRBD1 call by TCRdb cannot be tested. The CDR3 loop spans 13 amino acids. Germline CDR1 reads LNHDA; CDR2 reads SQIVND (reference sequence). This CDR3 is CASRDRSYNEQFF. Complete variable domain (other parts from reference TRBV19 and TRBJ2-1): DGGITQSPKYLFRKEGQNVTLSCEQNLNHDAMYWYRQDPGQGLRLIYYSQIVNDFQKGDIAEGYSVSREKKESFPLTVTSAQKNPTAFYLCASRDRSYNEQFFGPGTRLTVL.

The chain employs TRBV5-6 and TRBJ2-7; the D call from TCRdb, TRBD1, cannot be confirmed without DNA. CDR1 is SGHDT, CDR2 YYEEEE, per germline. The CDR3 totals 14 residues. The CDR3 spells CASSLQGQSYEQYF.

The J gene is TRBJ1-1, the V gene TRBV18. CDR3 length: 11 amino acids. Germline values: CDR1 KGHSH, CDR2 LQKENI. Here the CDR3 reads CASSDLTEAFF. The whole variable domain, remainder taken from reference TRBV18 and TRBJ1-1, is NAGVMQNPRHLVRRRGQEARLRCSPMKGHSHVYWYRQLPEEGLKFMVYLQKENIIDESGMPKERFSAEFPKEGPSILRIQQVVRGDSAAYFCASSDLTEAFFGQGTRLTVV.

The chain recombines TRBV19 with TRBJ1-1. CDR1 is LNHDA, CDR2 SQIVND, per germline (reference sequence). This CDR3 is built from 12 residues. The CDR3 here is CASSNLNTEAFF.

The chain links TRBV6-2 or TRBV6-3 to TRBJ1-1; TCRdb's D call, TRBD1, is unchecked because there is no DNA. This CDR3 has 13 amino acids. Germline-derived CDR1 and CDR2 are MNHEY and SVGEGT. CDR3 amino acids: CAGSTGLSTEAFF.

This sequence joins TRBV6-1 and TRBJ2-5; as DNA is missing, the TRBD1 call by TCRdb cannot be tested. Germline V CDR1 and CDR2: MNHNS, SASEGT. This CDR3 has 14 amino acids. CDR3 region: CASSERPRGETQYF.

The chain recombines TRBV6-1 with TRBJ2-7; there is no DNA to check the TCRdb D call of TRBD1. CDR1 MNHNS and CDR2 SASEGT come from the germline V gene. This CDR3 spans 14 amino acids. CDR3 amino acids: CASSPRQAGGEQYF.

The rearrangement uses TRBV27 and TRBJ1-5. The CDR3 spans 15 residues. Germline V gives CDR1 MNHEY, CDR2 SMNVEV (reference sequence). The CDR3 region is CASSERSNSNQPQHF.

This chain uses TRBV12-3 or TRBV12-4 with TRBJ1-5; TCRdb returns TRBD1, unconfirmable since there is no DNA. The CDR3 is 14 residues long. CDR3 protein: CASGFGGGNQPQHF.

V is TRBV27 and J is TRBJ2-2; absent DNA, TCRdb's TRBD1 call cannot be checked. Germline loops: CDR1 MNHEY, CDR2 SMNVEV (reference sequence). The CDR3 is 13 amino acids. CDR3 protein: CASSFDSTGELFF.

This sequence joins TRBV27 and TRBJ2-5. The CDR3 runs to 11 residues. Germline V gene sequence: CDR1 MNHEY, CDR2 SMNVEV (reference sequence). This CDR3 reads CASSSQETQYF.

The V and J genes are TRBV15 and TRBJ2-5; TCRdb outputs TRBD1, but without DNA this stays unchecked. Germline assignment: CDR1 LNHNV and CDR2 YYDKDF (reference sequence). This CDR3 region has 15 residues. The chain's CDR3 is CATSREAQGAVEQYF.

The V call is TRBV11-3, the J call TRBJ1-1. CDR3 length: 13 residues. Germline CDR1 and CDR2: SGHNT and YENEEA. This CDR3 reads CASRELSNTEAFF. Complete variable domain (other parts from reference TRBV11-3 and TRBJ1-1): EAGVVQSPRYKIIEKKQPVAFWCNPISGHNTLYWYLQNLGQGPELLIRYENEEAVDDSQLPKDRFSAERLKGVDSTLKIQPAELGDSAVYLCASRELSNTEAFFGQGTRLTVV.

V is TRBV6-5 and J is TRBJ1-2; TCRdb proposes TRBD1, but this gene call is untestable without DNA. Germline V gene sequence: CDR1 MNHEY, CDR2 SVGAGI. This CDR3 contains 11 residues. The CDR3 spells CATLREYGYTF.

This clonotype is labeled medium-sized based on frequency. The rearrangement links TRBV11-1 to TRBJ2-3; as DNA is missing, the TRBD1 call by TCRdb cannot be tested. Germline CDR1 SGHAT, CDR2 FQDESV (reference sequence). The CDR3 sequence is 16 residues long. CDR3 sequence reads: CASSFAVGGSADTQYF. The full variable domain, its missing parts supplied by reference TRBV11-1 and TRBJ2-3, is EAEVAQSPRYKITEKSQAVAFWCDPISGHATLYWYRQILGQGPELLVQFQDESVVDDSQLPKDRFSAERLKGVDSTLKIQPAELGDSAMYLCASSFAVGGSADTQYFGPGTRLTVL.